This note documents a single TCR beta chain sequence. No cognate antigen has been identified for it. No base quality values were provided; no much bigger clone lies one nucleotide off. The library was built by means of the immunoSEQ multiplex PCR assay. TCRdb retrieved this table from immuneACCESS and kept in-frame rearrangements only. Not all clones are present; in checked studies, unresolved V genes account for under half, and no reason is known for the remainder. In all, the sample holds around 49,000 clones, and around nine tenths of those were seen once. More than 1.5% of the sample comes from the top ten. This specimen belongs to a study of control samples from healthy donors and cancer patients (dated by TCRdb to the early 2020s). The sequence was obtained from a man aged 40-49 years with colorectal cancer. The sequenced sample consisted of PBMCs.

CDR3 protein: CASSFQGSGTEAFF. The nucleotide sequence reads as follows: TGTGCCAGCAGCTTCCAGGGGAGTGGAACTGAAGCTTTCTTT. This chain joins TRBV5-4 to TRBJ1-1; the D region possibly corresponds to TRBD1 (6 bases align). The germline V gene encodes CDR1 SGHNT and CDR2 YYREEE (reference sequence). The trim is 2 bases for V and 5 bases for J, with a gap of 13 bases between the germline ends. Its CDR3 holds 14 amino acids, cysteine through phenylalanine. CDR3 DNA is the only sequence kept; it has 42 bases, read in frame from the first base.